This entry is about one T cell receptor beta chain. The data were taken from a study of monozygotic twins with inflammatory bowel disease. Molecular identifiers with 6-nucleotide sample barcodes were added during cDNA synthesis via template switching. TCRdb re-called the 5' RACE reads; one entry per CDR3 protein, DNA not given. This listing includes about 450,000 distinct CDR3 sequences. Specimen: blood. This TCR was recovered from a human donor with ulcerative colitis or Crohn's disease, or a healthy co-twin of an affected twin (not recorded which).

CDR3 protein: CASSLQGTADTQYF. This chain joins TRBV7-9 and TRBJ2-3; TCRdb indicates TRBD1, and absent DNA this call remains unverified. This CDR3 has 14 residues. Germline V gene data show CDR1 as SEHNR and CDR2 as FQNEAQ (reference sequence).